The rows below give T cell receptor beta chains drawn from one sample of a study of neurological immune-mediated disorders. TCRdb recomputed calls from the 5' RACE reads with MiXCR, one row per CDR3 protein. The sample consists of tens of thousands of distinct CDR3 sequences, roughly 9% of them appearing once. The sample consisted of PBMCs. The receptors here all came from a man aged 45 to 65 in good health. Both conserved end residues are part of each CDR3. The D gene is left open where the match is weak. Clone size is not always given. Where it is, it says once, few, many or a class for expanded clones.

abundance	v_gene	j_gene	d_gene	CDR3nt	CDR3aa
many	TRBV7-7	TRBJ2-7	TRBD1	TGTGCCAGCAGCCCCGGGACAGGGGGCTTCTACGAGCAGTACTTC	CASSPGTGGFYEQYF
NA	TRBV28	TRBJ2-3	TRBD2	TGTGCCAGCAGTTCCCCTAGCGGGGGCCTAGCACAGGCAGATACGCAGTATTTT	CASSSPSGGLAQADTQYF
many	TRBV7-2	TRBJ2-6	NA	TGTGCCAGCAGCTTAGCCAGGGGCGCTGGGGCCAACGTCCTGACTTTC	CASSLARGAGANVLTF
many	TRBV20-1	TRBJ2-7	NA	TGCAGTGTGCAGGGGATCGTCTACGAGCAGTACTTC	CSVQGIVYEQYF
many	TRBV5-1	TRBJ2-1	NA	TGCGCCAGCAGCTTGGAGTACTACAATGAGCAGTTCTTC	CASSLEYYNEQFF
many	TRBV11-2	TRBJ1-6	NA	TGTGCCAGCAGCTTAGGTGGGCTCTTTGGTAATTCACCCCTCCACTTT	CASSLGGLFGNSPLHF
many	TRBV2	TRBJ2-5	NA	TGTGCCAGCAGGGAGGGGGGAGAGACCCAGTACTTC	CASREGGETQYF
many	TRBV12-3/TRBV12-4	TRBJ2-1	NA	TGTGCCAGCAGTCCAGGGGTAGCGGGCAATGAGCAGTTCTTC	CASSPGVAGNEQFF
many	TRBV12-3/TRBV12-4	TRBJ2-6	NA	TGTGCCAGCAGTTTAGATGGGGCTGGGGCCAACGTCCTGACTTTC	CASSLDGAGANVLTF
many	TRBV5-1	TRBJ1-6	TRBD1	TGCGCCAGCAGCTTGGAACAGGGGACTTCACCCCTCCACTTT	CASSLEQGTSPLHF
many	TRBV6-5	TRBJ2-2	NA	TGTGCCAGCAGGAACCTGGGACACGACACCGGGGAGCTGTTTTTT	CASRNLGHDTGELFF